The 8 T cell receptor beta chains below come from one sample, sequenced in a study of neurological immune-mediated disorders. MiXCR, applied by TCRdb to the 5' RACE reads, yields one record per CDR3 protein. The data contain 55,000 to 70,000 distinct CDR3 sequences, 2.5% to 4% of them singletons. The sequencing sample was made of PBMCs. Receptor source: a woman aged 45-59 years with multiple sclerosis.

In this sample, this clonotype turned up many times. The rearrangement links TRBV4-1 to TRBJ2-6; 8 bases match TRBD2. Germline assignment: CDR1 MGHRA and CDR2 YSYEKL. CDR3 size: 19 residues. V was clipped by 4 bases and J by 2 bases; unmatched bases: 13. The CDR3 nucleotides are TGCGCCAGCAGCCCAGGCGCTGGCGGGAGGTACGCTGGGGCCAACGTCCTGACTTTC. Its translation is CASSPGAGGRYAGANVLTF.

This clonotype was seen many times. The rearrangement uses TRBV5-5 and TRBJ1-1; a weak D match, TRBD1 (5 bases). Between the trimmed V and J ends, which lost 2 bases and 5 bases, there was a span of 19 bases. This CDR3 spans 16 amino acids. Germline V gene data show CDR1 as SGHKS and CDR2 as YYEKEE (reference sequence). The CDR3 here is CASSFPPIRVWTEAFF. The CDR3 nucleotides read TGTGCCAGCAGCTTTCCACCGATCAGGGTATGGACTGAAGCTTTCTTT.

This clonotype was detected many times. The chain employs TRBV7-9 and TRBJ2-1; D is unresolved. Germline loops: CDR1 SEHNR, CDR2 FQNEAQ (reference sequence). This CDR3 has 12 amino acids. V lost 1 base, J lost 9 bases, and 7 bases lay in between. CDR3 residues: CASSLVHGEQFF. The CDR3 nucleotides read TGTGCCAGCAGCTTAGTCCACGGTGAGCAGTTCTTC.

The V call is TRBV25-1, the J call TRBJ1-2; D uncertain. V was pared by 6 bases and J by 8 bases, with 19 bases between. CDR3 length: 14 amino acids. The germline V gene encodes CDR1 MGHDK and CDR2 SYGVNS. CDR3 sequence: CASSRQTATEGYTF. CDR3 DNA sequence: TGTGCCAGCAGCCGGCAAACGGCCACAGAGGGCTACACCTTC.

At least ten counts were recorded for this clonotype. The chain couples TRBV5-1 to TRBJ1-1, with TRBD1 matching over 9 bases. Germline CDR1 SGHRS, CDR2 YFSETQ. Trimming at V came to 0 bases and at J to 1 base, leaving 1 base not matched to a gene. The CDR3 totals 15 residues. CDR3 loop: CASSLGGQGNTEAFF. CDR3 nucleotides: TGCGCCAGCAGCTTGGGGGGACAGGGGAACACTGAAGCTTTCTTT.

In regard to this clonotype: A much larger clone differs from this one at a single base, so this may be a read error. This chain links TRBV6-5 with TRBJ2-7; D remains ambiguous. Per germline, CDR1 MNHEY and CDR2 SVGAGI. V dropped 6 bases and J dropped 6 bases, with 15 bases sitting between them. The CDR3 totals 13 residues. The CDR3 loop reads CASRDTWSGEQYV. The CDR3 DNA reads as TGTGCCAGCAGGGATACATGGTCGGGCGAGCAGTACGTC.

This clonotype was recorded many times. This chain links TRBV7-2 with TRBJ2-7, with D uncertain. V was shortened by 1 base and J by 6 bases, with 1 base between the two germline ends. Germline CDR1 SGHTA, CDR2 FQGNSA. This CDR3 region has 10 residues. The CDR3, as DNA: TGTGCCAGCAGCTTAGTCGAGCAGTACGTC. It yields the protein CASSLVEQYV.

This clonotype was seen at least ten times. This chain uses TRBV19 with TRBJ1-2, with a possible D match to TRBD1 (5 bases). CDR3 length: 14 amino acids. V was shortened by 5 bases and J by 3 bases, with 13 bases between the two germline ends. From germline, CDR1 is LNHDA and CDR2 SQIVND (reference sequence). CDR3 residues: CASSPSQGYYGYTF. The CDR3 coding sequence is TGTGCCAGTAGTCCTAGCCAGGGTTACTATGGCTACACCTTC.